A single sample gave rise to the 20 T cell receptor beta chains below, sequenced in a study of cytomegalovirus exposure and HLA in healthy donors. PCR primers comprised 60 Vbeta and 13 Jbeta primers. Libraries were prepared by immunoSEQ multiplex PCR; TCRdb keeps only in-frame clonotypes and omits some of them. The table shows tens of thousands of clones, with roughly 77% occurring only once. The sample consisted of PBMCs. The source is a young man in good health and CMV-seropositive.

V gene TRBV11-2 combines with J gene TRBJ2-7, with D perhaps TRBD2 (5 bases). V was shortened by 5 bases and J by 3 bases, with 11 bases between the two germline ends. Looked up from germline, CDR1 is SGHAT and CDR2 is FQNNGV. The CDR3 length is 13 residues. CDR3 amino acids: CASSVTSNYEQYF. Written as DNA, the CDR3 is TGTGCCAGCAGCGTTACTAGTAACTACGAGCAGTACTTC.

The V and J genes are TRBV4-3 and TRBJ2-7, with D possibly TRBD1 on 5 matching bases. The CDR3 length is 15 residues. Germline CDR1 is LGHNA and CDR2 is YSLEER. Trimming left V 2 bases short and J 6 bases short, with 17 bases between. The CDR3 DNA follows: TGCGCCAGCAGCCAACTTCCAGGGCAATTCCGCGAGCAGTACTTC. The encoded protein is CASSQLPGQFREQYF.

V gene TRBV6-1 combines with J gene TRBJ2-2; D perhaps matches TRBD1 (5 bases). The CDR3 covers 14 residues. Germline lookup yields CDR1 MNHNS and CDR2 SASEGT. V lost 4 bases to trimming and J lost 1 base, with 7 bases between them. The DNA for the CDR3 is TGTGCCAGCAGTGTCAGGGTGAACACCGGGGAGCTGTTTTTT. It is translated as CASSVRVNTGELFF.

This sequence joins TRBV30 and TRBJ2-2; tentatively, D is TRBD1 (5 bases). This CDR3 spans 12 amino acids. Germline assignment: CDR1 GTSNPN and CDR2 SVGIG (reference sequence). Trimming took off 4 bases at V and 6 bases at J, with 9 bases between the two ends. The CDR3 DNA is TGTGCCTGGATTACAGGCCCCGGGGAGCTGTTTTTT. It specifies CAWITGPGELFF.

The CDR3 here is CASSKSAIGELFF. The CDR3 DNA reads as TGTGCCAGCAGCAAGAGCGCGATCGGGGAGCTGTTTTTT. The chain uses TRBV7-2 and TRBJ2-2; D gene unclear. Per germline, CDR1 SGHTA and CDR2 FQGNSA. Between the trimmed V and J ends, which lost 5 bases and 7 bases, there was a span of 11 bases. The CDR3 loop spans 13 amino acids.

This CDR3 is CASRGPGVGNTIYF. DNA for the CDR3: TGTGCCAGCAGGGGACCGGGAGTTGGAAACACCATATATTTT. The chain joins TRBV9 to TRBJ1-3; tentative D call: TRBD1 (5 bases). CDR1 and CDR2 from the germline V gene are SGDLS and YYNGEE. V was shortened by 5 bases and J by 3 bases, with 12 bases between the two germline ends. The CDR3 has 14 residues.

This chain connects TRBV16 to TRBJ2-7; the D gene is possibly TRBD1 (5 bases). Trimming stripped 2 bases from V and 0 bases from J, with 23 bases between. The CDR3 spans 19 residues. From germline, CDR1 is KGHSY and CDR2 FQNENV. The CDR3 sequence is CASSQRQGQPSGSSYEQYF. The CDR3 nucleotides are TGTGCCAGCAGCCAACGGCAGGGCCAACCATCCGGCAGCTCCTACGAGCAGTACTTC.

The chain carries TRBV28 and TRBJ1-5; D is ambiguous. The V gene lost 3 bases and the J gene lost 5 bases, with 8 bases spanning the gap. The germline gives CDR1 MDHEN, CDR2 SYDVKM. The CDR3 runs to 13 residues. The CDR3 here is CASSFGFDQPQHF. As DNA, the CDR3 is TGTGCCAGCAGTTTCGGGTTCGATCAGCCCCAGCATTTT.

The V gene is TRBV6-1, the J gene TRBJ2-7, with D perhaps TRBD2 (7 bases). The length of the CDR3 is 15 residues. CDR1 and CDR2 (germline): MNHNS, SASEGT. Trimming pared 7 bases from V and 4 bases from J, leaving 20 bases between. The CDR3 DNA reads as TGTGCCAGCACTGACGATCGGGGGGCTCGATACGAGCAGTACTTC. Protein: CASTDDRGARYEQYF.

V usage is TRBV7-2 and J usage is TRBJ1-4; possibly TRBD1 for D (6 bases). The germline V gene encodes CDR1 SGHTA and CDR2 FQGNSA. The CDR3 covers 12 residues. Trimming removed 4 bases from V and 10 bases from J, with 10 bases in between. The CDR3 DNA sequence: TGTGCCAGCAGCTCCCGAGGGGGAAAACTGTTTTTT. This translates into CASSSRGGKLFF. The full variable domain, its missing parts supplied by reference TRBV7-2 and TRBJ1-4, is GAGVSQSPSNKVTEKGKDVELRCDPISGHTALYWYRQSLGQGLEFLIYFQGNSAPDKSGLPSDRFSAERTGGSVSTLTIQRTQQEDSAVYLCASSSRGGKLFFGSGTQLSVL.

The rearrangement joins TRBV11-2 to TRBJ1-5, with 8 nucleotides matching TRBD1. Germline values: CDR1 SGHAT, CDR2 FQNNGV. The CDR3 has 19 amino acids. V gave up 0 bases and J gave up 2 bases; unmatched junction bases: 12. Written as DNA, the CDR3 is TGTGCCAGCAGCTTAGATCGCGGGACAGGCATGGGGGGCAATCAGCCCCAGCATTTT. This codes for CASSLDRGTGMGGNQPQHF.

This clone has just a few counts. The rearrangement joins TRBV5-4 to TRBJ2-3, with D tentatively TRBD2 (5 bases). Trimming left V 4 bases short and J 3 bases short, with 15 bases between. The CDR3 contains 15 residues. Germline V lookup: CDR1 SGHNT, CDR2 YYREEE (reference sequence). CDR3 nucleotides: TGTGCCAGCAGCCCCGGGAAACACTCAACAGATACGCAGTATTTT. It specifies CASSPGKHSTDTQYF.

This clone was observed a few times. V is TRBV4-1 and J is TRBJ1-4, with a possible D match to TRBD1 (5 bases). Germline V gene lookup returns CDR1 MGHRA and CDR2 YSYEKL. Trimming cost V 1 base and J 11 bases, with 8 bases left between them. The length of the CDR3 is 12 residues. CDR3 coding DNA: TGCGCCAGCAGCCAAGCTGGGGGGAAACTGTTTTTT. Protein product: CASSQAGGKLFF.

This clone was counted once. The V gene is TRBV7-8, the J gene TRBJ2-2; D remains unclear. The CDR3 runs 13 residues. CDR1 and CDR2 (germline): SGHVS, FQNEAQ. V was pared by 1 base and J by 5 bases, with 5 bases between. In DNA, the CDR3 is TGTGCCAGCAGCTTAGTAGATACCGGGGAGCTGTTTTTT. Its translation is CASSLVDTGELFF.

The chain joins TRBV5-1 to TRBJ1-5, with 7 bases aligning to TRBD1. The V and J ends lost 3 bases and 2 bases, in that order; junction bases with no gene match: 2. The CDR3 has 14 amino acids. Germline V gene data show CDR1 as SGHRS and CDR2 as YFSETQ. The CDR3 nucleotides read TGCGCCAGCAGCTCCGGGACAGGCAATCAGCCCCAGCATTTT. Its translation is CASSSGTGNQPQHF.

This chain uses TRBV5-1 with TRBJ1-6; D remains unclear. The germline V gene encodes CDR1 SGHRS and CDR2 YFSETQ. The V and J ends lost 4 bases and 5 bases respectively, with 10 bases between them. This CDR3 contains 14 residues. In nucleotides, the CDR3 is TGCGCCAGCAGCCGGTCCGATGATAATTCACCCCTCCACTTT. Translating gives CASSRSDDNSPLHF.

This chain uses TRBV6-5 with TRBJ1-2, with a possible D match to TRBD1 (6 bases). The CDR3 is made up of 14 amino acids. Per the germline V gene, CDR1 is MNHEY and CDR2 is SVGAGI. The V gene lost 7 bases and the J gene lost 5 bases, with 17 bases spanning the gap. In nucleotides, the CDR3 is TGTGCCAGCACGGACAGCCGGGGAGATTATGGCTACACCTTC. Translating gives CASTDSRGDYGYTF.

This clone showed up just a few times. The V gene is TRBV6-5, the J gene TRBJ1-1; TRBD1 agrees at 10 bases. Germline V gene data show CDR1 as MNHEY and CDR2 as SVGAGI. With 6 bases clipped from V and 5 bases from J, the junction kept 6 bases outside the gene matches. This CDR3 has 14 amino acids. DNA of the CDR3: TGTGCCAGCAGCCCCGGGACAGGGGTGACTGAAGCTTTCTTT. Encoded protein: CASSPGTGVTEAFF.

CDR3 region: CASNRDRDQDTEAFF. The DNA of the CDR3 is TGTGCCAGCAACCGGGACAGGGATCAAGACACTGAAGCTTTCTTT. The chain couples TRBV9 to TRBJ1-1; the match to TRBD1 covers 9 bases. Germline V CDR1 and CDR2: SGDLS, YYNGEE. The V and J ends lost 6 bases and 3 bases, in that order; junction bases with no gene match: 9. This CDR3 has 15 residues. Together with reference TRBV9 and TRBJ1-1, the CDR3 gives the full variable domain: DSGVTQTPKHLITATGQRVTLRCSPRSGDLSVYWYQQSLDQGLQFLIQYYNGEERAKGNILERFSAQQFPDLHSELNLSSLELGDSALYFCASNRDRDQDTEAFFGQGTRLTVV.

The V gene is TRBV5-1, the J gene TRBJ2-7; possible D gene TRBD1, 6 bases. Germline values: CDR1 SGHRS, CDR2 YFSETQ. This CDR3 is 14 amino acids long. V dropped 4 bases and J dropped 0 bases, with 11 bases sitting between them. CDR3 in amino acids: CASSPDRNSYEQYF. The CDR3 DNA reads as TGCGCCAGCAGCCCGGACAGAAACTCCTACGAGCAGTACTTC.